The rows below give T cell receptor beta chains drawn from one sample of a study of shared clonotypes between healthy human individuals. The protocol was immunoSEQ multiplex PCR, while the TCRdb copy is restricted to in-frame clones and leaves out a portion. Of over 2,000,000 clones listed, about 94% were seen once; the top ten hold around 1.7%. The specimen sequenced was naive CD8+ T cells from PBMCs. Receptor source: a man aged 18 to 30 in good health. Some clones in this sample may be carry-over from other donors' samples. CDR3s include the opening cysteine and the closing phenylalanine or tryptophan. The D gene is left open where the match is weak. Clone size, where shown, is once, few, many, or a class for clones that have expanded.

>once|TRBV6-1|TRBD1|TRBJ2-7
CASSEARQGAYEQYF
TGTGCCAGCAGTGAAGCTCGACAGGGGGCCTACGAGCAGTACTTC
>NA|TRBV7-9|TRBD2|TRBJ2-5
CASSSRLAGGYRETQYF
TGTGCCAGCAGCTCTCGACTAGCGGGAGGGTACAGGGAGACCCAGTACTTC
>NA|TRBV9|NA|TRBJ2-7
CASSVGAGPYEQYF
TGTGCCAGCAGCGTAGGTGCAGGTCCCTACGAGCAGTACTTC
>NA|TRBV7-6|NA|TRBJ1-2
CASSPGLLLNYGYTF
TGTGCCAGCAGCCCAGGACTCCTCCTTAACTATGGCTACACCTTC
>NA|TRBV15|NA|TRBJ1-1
CATSRDRDTEAFF
TGTGCCACCAGCAGAGACAGAGACACTGAAGCTTTCTTT
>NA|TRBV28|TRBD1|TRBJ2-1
CASSAGTGGDEQFF
TGTGCCAGCAGTGCGGGGACAGGGGGCGATGAGCAGTTCTTC
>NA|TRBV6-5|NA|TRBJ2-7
CASSYSRAYEQYF
TGTGCCAGCAGTTACTCGAGAGCCTACGAGCAGTACTTC
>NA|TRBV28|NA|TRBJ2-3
CASSSPSIGQGDFGDTQYF
TGTGCCAGCAGTTCCCCAAGCATAGGGCAGGGGGACTTTGGGGATACGCAGTATTTT
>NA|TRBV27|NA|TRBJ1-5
CASSTLNRDQPQHF
TGTGCCAGCAGTACCCTCAACAGGGATCAGCCCCAGCATTTT
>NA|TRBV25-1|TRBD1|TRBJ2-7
CASSTGVSYEQYF
TGTGCCAGCAGCACAGGGGTTTCCTACGAGCAGTACTTC
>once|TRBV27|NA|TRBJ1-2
CASSLSAGMGRSSSGYTF
TGTGCCAGCAGTCTATCGGCTGGGATGGGGCGCAGCTCCTCTGGCTACACCTTC
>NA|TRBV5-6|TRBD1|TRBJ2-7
CASSLFIRDRAYEQYF
TGTGCCAGCAGCTTGTTTATTCGGGACAGGGCTTACGAGCAGTACTTC
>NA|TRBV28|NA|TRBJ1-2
CASSPLADYGYTF
TGTGCCAGCAGCCCCCTGGCGGACTATGGCTACACCTTC
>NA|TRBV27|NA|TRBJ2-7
CASSDIGAYEQYF
TGTGCCAGCAGTGACATAGGGGCCTACGAGCAGTACTTC
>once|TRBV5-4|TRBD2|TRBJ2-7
CASSLGRDYSYEQYF
TGTGCCAGCAGCTTGGGGCGGGACTACTCCTACGAGCAGTACTTC
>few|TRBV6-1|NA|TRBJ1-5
CASSARDTYQPQHF
TGTGCCAGCAGTGCCCGGGACACCTATCAGCCCCAGCATTTT
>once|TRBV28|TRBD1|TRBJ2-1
CASGWDREYNEQFF
TGTGCCAGCGGGTGGGACAGGGAATACAATGAGCAGTTCTTC
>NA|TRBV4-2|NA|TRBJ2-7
CASSQALRGVGSYEQYF
TGTGCCAGCAGCCAGGCCTTAAGAGGGGTGGGTTCCTACGAGCAGTACTTC
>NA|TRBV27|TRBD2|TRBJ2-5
CASSLSKGGRRQETQYF
TGTGCCAGCAGTTTATCGAAGGGAGGGAGGCGGCAAGAGACCCAGTACTTC
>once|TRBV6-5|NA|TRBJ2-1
CASSYSGLGYEQFF
TGTGCCAGCAGTTACTCCGGTCTAGGGTATGAGCAGTTCTTC
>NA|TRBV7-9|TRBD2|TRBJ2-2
CASSLDGLAGVQGTGELFF
TGTGCCAGCAGCTTAGATGGACTAGCGGGAGTCCAGGGCACCGGGGAGCTGTTTTTT
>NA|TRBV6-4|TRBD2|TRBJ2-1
CASSDSGGGNEQFF
TGTGCCAGCAGTGACTCCGGGGGGGGCAATGAGCAGTTCTTC
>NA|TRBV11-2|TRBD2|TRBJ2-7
CASSLVGTSYEQYF
TGTGCCAGCAGCTTAGTCGGGACTAGCTACGAGCAGTACTTC
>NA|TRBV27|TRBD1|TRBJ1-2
CASTSGTVNGYTF
TGTGCCAGCACCAGTGGGACAGTGAATGGCTACACCTTC
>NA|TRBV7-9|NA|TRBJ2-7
CASSPPYGTQIYEQYF
TGTGCCAGCAGCCCACCATACGGGACACAAATCTACGAGCAGTACTTC
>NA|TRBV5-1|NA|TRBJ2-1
CASSGTSYDEQFF
TGCGCCAGCAGCGGCACTAGTTATGATGAGCAGTTCTTC
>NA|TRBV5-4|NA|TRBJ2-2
CASSAAQGTGELFF
TGTGCCAGCAGCGCCGCACAGGGCACCGGGGAGCTGTTTTTT
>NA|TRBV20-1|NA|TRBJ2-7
CSARELREQYF
TGCAGTGCTAGAGAGCTCAGGGAGCAGTACTTC
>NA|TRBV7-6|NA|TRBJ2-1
CASSFFPYNEQFF
TGTGCCAGCAGCTTTTTCCCGTACAATGAGCAGTTCTTC
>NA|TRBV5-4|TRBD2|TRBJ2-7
CASSSGLAGRNSYEQYF
TGTGCCAGCAGCTCGGGACTAGCGGGAAGAAACTCCTACGAGCAGTACTTC
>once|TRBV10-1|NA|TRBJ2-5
CASSHRDNQETQYF
TGCGCCAGCAGCCACCGGGACAACCAAGAGACCCAGTACTTC
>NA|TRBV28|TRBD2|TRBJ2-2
CASSLRREGRTGELFF
TGTGCCAGCAGTTTGAGACGGGAGGGCCGGACCGGGGAGCTGTTTTTT
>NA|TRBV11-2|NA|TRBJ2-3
CASSRVQETDTQYF
TGTGCCAGCAGCAGGGTGCAGGAAACAGATACGCAGTATTTT
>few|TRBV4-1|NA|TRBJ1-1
CATSRPTEDEAFF
TGCGCCACCAGCAGACCGACAGAAGATGAAGCTTTCTTT
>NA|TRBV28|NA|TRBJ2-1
CASSLVVDQYNEQFF
TGTGCCAGCAGTTTAGTGGTTGACCAATACAATGAGCAGTTCTTC
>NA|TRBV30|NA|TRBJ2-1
CAWSQLGLTLGSEQFF
TGTGCCTGGAGTCAGCTGGGCCTGACCCTCGGGAGTGAGCAGTTCTTC
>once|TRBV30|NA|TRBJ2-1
CAWRDFYNEQFF
TGTGCCTGGAGAGACTTCTACAATGAGCAGTTCTTC
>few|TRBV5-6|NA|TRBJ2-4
CASSLGQGRDIQYF
TGTGCCAGCAGCTTGGGGCAGGGGAGGGACATTCAGTACTTC
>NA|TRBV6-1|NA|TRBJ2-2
CASSASRYTGELFF
TGTGCCAGCAGTGCTAGCCGATACACCGGGGAGCTGTTTTTT
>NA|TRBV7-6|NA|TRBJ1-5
CASSSGDGRDNQPQHF
TGTGCCAGCAGTTCTGGGGACGGCCGGGACAATCAGCCCCAGCATTTT
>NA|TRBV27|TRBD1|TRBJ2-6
CASSFTGTGHVLTF
TGTGCCAGCAGTTTTACCGGGACAGGGCACGTCCTGACTTTC
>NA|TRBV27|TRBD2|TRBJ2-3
CASSSPAGTRTDTQYF
TGTGCCAGCAGTTCCCCAGCGGGGACTCGCACAGATACGCAGTATTTT
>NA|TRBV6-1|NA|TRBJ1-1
CASSDTENTEAFF
TGTGCCAGCAGTGACACAGAGAACACTGAAGCTTTCTTT
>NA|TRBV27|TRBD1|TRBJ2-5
CASSYRDRGVETQYF
TGTGCCAGCAGCTACCGGGACAGGGGGGTAGAGACCCAGTACTTC
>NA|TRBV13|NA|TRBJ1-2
CASSPRLGGAQTF
TGTGCCAGCAGCCCCCGGTTGGGGGGGGCTCAGACCTTC
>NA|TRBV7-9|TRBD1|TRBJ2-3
CASRDGPGGDTQYF
TGTGCCAGCAGGGACGGCCCAGGGGGAGATACGCAGTATTTT
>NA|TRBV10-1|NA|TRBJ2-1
CASSVPPGAYNEQFF
TGCGCCAGCAGTGTACCCCCCGGGGCCTACAATGAGCAGTTCTTC
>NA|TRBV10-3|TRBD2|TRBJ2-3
CAISDLAGGPTDTQYF
TGTGCCATCAGTGATCTAGCGGGAGGTCCCACAGATACGCAGTATTTT
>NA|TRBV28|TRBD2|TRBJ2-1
CASSATGLAGVQEQFF
TGTGCCAGCAGTGCCACGGGACTAGCGGGAGTTCAAGAGCAGTTCTTC